The rows below give T cell receptor beta chains drawn from one sample of a study of regulatory T cells in long-lasting Graves disease. In TCRdb, the multiplex PCR reads were re-called with MiXCR into one record per CDR3 protein. Counted here are hundreds of thousands of distinct CDR3 sequences, less than 25% occurring once; the ten biggest clones make up approximately 8%. Specimen: peripheral blood mononuclear cells (PBMCs), collected when the disease was refractory, from a patient treated with antithyroid drugs. The source is a female donor with Graves disease. Each CDR3 is given with its conserved first and last residue.

TRBV4-2 | CASSQLGPEEAFF
TRBV18 | CASSSDGNQPQHF
TRBV9 | CALAGSYNSPLHF
TRBV9 | CASSSTGLNTDTQYF
TRBV7-3 | CASSLTGSQETQYF
TRBV12-3/TRBV12-4 | CASSLGGRGYNEQFF
TRBV5-1 | CASSVTPYNEQFF
TRBV18 | CASSPLDSFNTEAFF
TRBV10-2 | CASRQTGEGWETQYF
TRBV6-1 | CASSSQRGQGSTEAFF
TRBV19 | CASSTFHRDRLLNEQYF
TRBV5-1 | CASSLVLRNTGELFF
TRBV7-9 | CASSSFGPRKGGPNTEAFF
TRBV4-2 | CASSQQNEQFF
TRBV13 | CASSLGGLAGETQYF
TRBV30 | CAWELSGNTIYF
TRBV7-9 | CASSSLVAGPNYEQYF
TRBV6-1 | CATTGGIRDTEAFF
TRBV5-1 | CASRPRDRDYEQYF
TRBV29-1 | CSVEGQGKAEAFF
TRBV9 | CASSVGEGDEQYF
TRBV12-3/TRBV12-4 | CASSIYPGSTEAFF
TRBV28 | CASSFKARVDTEAFF
TRBV5-1 | CASSLTGGAETQYF
TRBV7-3 | CASSLTRRGTNTGELFF
TRBV20-1 | CSARDPFDRLAGFYEQYF
TRBV29-1 | CSVGLAGGLGETQYF
TRBV5-1 | CASSPAKGINKNTEAFF
TRBV18 | CASSPRSDHETQYF
TRBV12-3/TRBV12-4 | CASSNRDWGDDEQFF
TRBV5-1 | CASNLGMNTEAFF
TRBV29-1 | CSVEKGMRPGNTIYF
TRBV11-2 | CASSQFQGLAGAGTYEQYF
TRBV7-9 | CASSLFLGNYGYTF
TRBV20-1 | CSADDGTSGAYEQYF
TRBV5-1 | CASSLSPGGSSYEQYF
TRBV7-2 | CASSLILGYEQYF